These T cell receptor beta chains were read from a single sample in a study of cytomegalovirus exposure and HLA in healthy donors. The data were produced by immunoSEQ multiplex PCR, yet TCRdb's version contains in-frame clones alone and is incomplete. The sample lists over 150,000 clones, approximately 73% occurring once. Material: PBMCs. The receptor source for this set is a middle-aged man in good health and CMV-seronegative. The CDR3 runs from the conserved cysteine through the conserved F or W. Fields, in order: V gene, D gene, J gene, clone size, CDR3 DNA, CDR3 protein. A D gene is named only where the DNA matches it firmly. Part of the rows lack a size; the others show once, few, many or a class for expanded clones.

TRBV6-6	TRBD1	TRBJ1-4	NA	TGTGCCAGCAGCCCCGACAGGGTTAATGAAAAACTGTTTTTT	CASSPDRVNEKLFF
TRBV6-1	NA	TRBJ2-1	NA	TGTGCCAGCAGCCCTGGACTAAGGGGAGGCAATGAGCAGTTCTTC	CASSPGLRGGNEQFF
TRBV28	NA	TRBJ1-2	NA	TGTGCCAGCATTCCTGCCGGGGTCCTCTATGGCTACACCTTC	CASIPAGVLYGYTF
TRBV5-1	NA	TRBJ1-1	NA	TGCGCCAGCAGCTTGGACCAGGGTCCCACTGAAGCTTTCTTT	CASSLDQGPTEAFF
TRBV2	TRBD1	TRBJ2-7	NA	TGTGCCAGCAGTTTTGGACAGGCGACCTACGAGCAGTACTTC	CASSFGQATYEQYF
TRBV5-4	TRBD2	TRBJ2-3	NA	TGTGCCAGCAGCTTTAGCGGGGGTTCGACAGATACGCAGTATTTT	CASSFSGGSTDTQYF
TRBV27	NA	TRBJ2-3	NA	TGTGCCAGCAGCTCCGAGAGGGATTACACAGATACGCAGTATTTT	CASSSERDYTDTQYF
TRBV29-1	NA	TRBJ1-1	NA	TGCAGCGCCGACACTAGTGAAGCTTTCTTT	CSADTSEAFF
TRBV4-2	TRBD2	TRBJ2-3	NA	TGTGCCAGCAGCCAACCCCTCCGAGCGACTAGCGGGGGGTCAACGGATACGCAGTATTTT	CASSQPLRATSGGSTDTQYF
TRBV19	NA	TRBJ1-3	NA	TGTGCCAGCAGAGACCTTCAGACAGCTTTCTCTGGAAACACCATATATTTT	CASRDLQTAFSGNTIYF
TRBV7-6	NA	TRBJ2-7	few	TGTGCCAGCAGCTTAAACCAGGGCGAAACCGAGCAGTACTTC	CASSLNQGETEQYF
TRBV5-1	NA	TRBJ2-1	once	TGCGCCAGCAGCCAGAATCCAGATTCGGGCTCCTACAATGAGCAGTTCTTC	CASSQNPDSGSYNEQFF
TRBV18	TRBD1	TRBJ1-5	few	TGTGCCAGCTCACCGGGACAGGGGATGACTTCTTATCAGCCCCAGCATTTT	CASSPGQGMTSYQPQHF
TRBV6-4	TRBD1	TRBJ2-1	NA	TGTGCCAGCAGTGACGGGACAGAATCCAATGAGCAGTTCTTC	CASSDGTESNEQFF
TRBV5-1	TRBD1	TRBJ2-7	NA	TGCGCCAGCAGAGTCGGGGACAGATCCTACGAGCAGTACTTC	CASRVGDRSYEQYF
TRBV19	NA	TRBJ1-2	NA	TGTGCCAGTACCAATCCTCGGGACACCTATGGCTACACCTTC	CASTNPRDTYGYTF
TRBV19	NA	TRBJ1-6	few	TGTGCCACCCGGGACACCCACTCACCCCTCCACTTT	CATRDTHSPLHF
TRBV5-1	NA	TRBJ1-3	NA	TGCGCCAGCAGCTTGGAAGCCCTCTCTGGAAACACCATATATTTT	CASSLEALSGNTIYF
TRBV14	TRBD2	TRBJ2-5	NA	TGTGCCAGCAGCCAAGTTGGAGCGGGGCACCAAGAGACCCAGTACTTC	CASSQVGAGHQETQYF
TRBV4-2	TRBD1	TRBJ1-4	NA	TGTGCCAGCAGCCAAGCAGCAGGGGGCACTAATGAAAAACTGTTTTTT	CASSQAAGGTNEKLFF
TRBV5-1	TRBD1	TRBJ2-2	NA	TGCGCCAGCAGCTTGACTCAGGGGGCAGGAACCGGGGAGCTGTTTTTT	CASSLTQGAGTGELFF
TRBV7-9	TRBD1	TRBJ1-5	few	TGTGCCAGCAGCTTAGAGGGACAGAATCAGCCCCAGCATTTT	CASSLEGQNQPQHF
TRBV27	TRBD1	TRBJ1-2	few	TGTGCCAGCAGCGACAGGGGGCGAGAGGGCTACACCTTC	CASSDRGREGYTF
TRBV9	TRBD1	TRBJ1-2	NA	TGTGCCAGCAGCGTAGGGACAGGGGGCCTCAACTATGGCTACACCTTC	CASSVGTGGLNYGYTF
TRBV28	TRBD1	TRBJ2-7	NA	TGTGCCAGCAGTCCATTCCGGGACAGCTACGAGCAGTACTTC	CASSPFRDSYEQYF